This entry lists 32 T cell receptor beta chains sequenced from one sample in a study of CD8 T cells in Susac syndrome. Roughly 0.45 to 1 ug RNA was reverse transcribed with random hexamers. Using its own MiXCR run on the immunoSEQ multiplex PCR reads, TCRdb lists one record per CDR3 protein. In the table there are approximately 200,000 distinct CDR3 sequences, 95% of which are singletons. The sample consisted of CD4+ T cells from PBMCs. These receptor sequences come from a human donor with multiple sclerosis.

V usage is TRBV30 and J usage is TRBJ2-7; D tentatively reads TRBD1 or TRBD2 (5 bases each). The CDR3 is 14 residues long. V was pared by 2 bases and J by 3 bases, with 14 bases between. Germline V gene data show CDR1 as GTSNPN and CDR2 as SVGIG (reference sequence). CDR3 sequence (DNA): TGTGCCTGGAGTCCGATCAGGGAGCTCTACGAGCAGTACTTC. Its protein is CAWSPIRELYEQYF.

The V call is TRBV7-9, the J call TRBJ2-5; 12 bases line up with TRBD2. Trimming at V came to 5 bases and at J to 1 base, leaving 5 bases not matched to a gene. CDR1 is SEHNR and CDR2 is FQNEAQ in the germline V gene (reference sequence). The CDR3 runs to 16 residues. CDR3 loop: CASSLSGLAGQETQYF. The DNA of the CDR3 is TGTGCCAGCAGCCTGTCGGGACTAGCGGGCCAAGAGACCCAGTACTTC.

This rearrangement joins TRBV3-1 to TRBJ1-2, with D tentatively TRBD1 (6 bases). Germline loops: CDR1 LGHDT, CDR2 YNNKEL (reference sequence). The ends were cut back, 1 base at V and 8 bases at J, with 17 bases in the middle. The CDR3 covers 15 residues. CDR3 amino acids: CASSQVLRGGLGYTF. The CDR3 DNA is TGTGCCAGCAGCCAAGTCCTTCGGGGGGGGCTGGGCTACACCTTC.

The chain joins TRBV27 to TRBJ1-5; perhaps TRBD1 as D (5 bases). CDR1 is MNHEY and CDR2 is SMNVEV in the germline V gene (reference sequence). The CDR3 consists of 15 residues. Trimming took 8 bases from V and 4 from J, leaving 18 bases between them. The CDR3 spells CASRKGTVGNQPQHF. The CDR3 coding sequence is TGTGCCAGCCGCAAGGGGACCGTGGGGAATCAGCCCCAGCATTTT.

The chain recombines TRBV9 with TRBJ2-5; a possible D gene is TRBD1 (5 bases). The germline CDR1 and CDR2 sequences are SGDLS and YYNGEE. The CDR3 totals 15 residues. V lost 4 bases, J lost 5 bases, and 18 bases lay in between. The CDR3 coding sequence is TGTGCCAGCAGCTCTTCTATGACAGATGGGGAGACCCAGTACTTC. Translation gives CASSSSMTDGETQYF.

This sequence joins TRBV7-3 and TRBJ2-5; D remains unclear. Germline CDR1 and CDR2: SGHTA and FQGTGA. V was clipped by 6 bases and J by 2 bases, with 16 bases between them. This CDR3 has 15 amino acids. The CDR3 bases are TGTGCCAGCAGTTCAGTCCCTGGTTGGCAAGAGACCCAGTACTTC. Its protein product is CASSSVPGWQETQYF.

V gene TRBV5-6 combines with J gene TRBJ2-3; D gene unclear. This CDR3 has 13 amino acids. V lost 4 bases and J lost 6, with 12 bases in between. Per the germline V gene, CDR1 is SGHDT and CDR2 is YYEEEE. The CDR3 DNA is TGTGCCAGCAGCCCTCGGGCTGGGGATACGCAGTATTTT. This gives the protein CASSPRAGDTQYF.

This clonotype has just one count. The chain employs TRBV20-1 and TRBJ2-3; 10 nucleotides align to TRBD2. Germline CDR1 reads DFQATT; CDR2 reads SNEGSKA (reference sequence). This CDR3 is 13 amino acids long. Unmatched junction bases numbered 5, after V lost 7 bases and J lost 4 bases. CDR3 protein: CSVSGGLPDTQYF. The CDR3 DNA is TGCAGTGTTAGCGGGGGGCTGCCAGATACGCAGTATTTT.

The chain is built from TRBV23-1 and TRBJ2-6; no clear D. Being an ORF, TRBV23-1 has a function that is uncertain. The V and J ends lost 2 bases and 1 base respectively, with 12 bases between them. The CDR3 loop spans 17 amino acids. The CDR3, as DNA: TGCGCCAGCAGTCAACGGTCCGACCGATCTGGGGCCAACGTCCTGACTTTC. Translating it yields CASSQRSDRSGANVLTF.

The CDR3 loop reads CASTRGTAASTDTQYF. The CDR3 DNA sequence: TGTGCCAGCACTCGAGGGACAGCTGCTAGCACAGATACGCAGTATTTT. The rearrangement links TRBV2 to TRBJ2-3, with 7 positions matching TRBD1. The CDR3 sequence is 16 residues long. J gave up 0 bases and V 7 bases, and 10 bases lay outside the gene matches. In germline, CDR1 is SNHLY, CDR2 FYNNEI. The variable domain in full, completed from reference TRBV2 and TRBJ2-3, reads EPEVTQTPSHQVTQMGQEVILRCVPISNHLYFYWYRQILGQKVEFLVSFYNNEISEKSEIFDDQFSVERPDGSNFTLKIRSTKLEDSAMYFCASTRGTAASTDTQYFGPGTRLTVL.

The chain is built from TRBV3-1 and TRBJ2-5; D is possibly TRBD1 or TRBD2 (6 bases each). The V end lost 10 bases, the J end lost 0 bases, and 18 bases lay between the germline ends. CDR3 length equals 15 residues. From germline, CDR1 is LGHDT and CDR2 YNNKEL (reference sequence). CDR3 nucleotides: TGTGCCATCAGTCGGAGGGGGGCGTACCAAGAGACCCAGTACTTC. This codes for CAISRRGAYQETQYF.

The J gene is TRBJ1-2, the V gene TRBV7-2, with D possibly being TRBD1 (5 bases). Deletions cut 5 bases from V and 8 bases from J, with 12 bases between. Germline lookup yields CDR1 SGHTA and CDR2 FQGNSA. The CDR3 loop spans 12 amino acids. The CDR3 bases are TGTGCCAGCAGCCGGAGGGGAGGCGGCTACACCTTC. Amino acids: CASSRRGGGYTF.

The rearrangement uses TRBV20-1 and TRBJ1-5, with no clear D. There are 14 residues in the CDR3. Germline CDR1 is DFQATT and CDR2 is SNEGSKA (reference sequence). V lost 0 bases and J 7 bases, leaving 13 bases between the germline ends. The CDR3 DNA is TGCAGTGCTAGAGATCGGGGAGGGTGGCAGCCCCAGCATTTT. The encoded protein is CSARDRGGWQPQHF.

The CDR3 coding sequence is TGTGCCTGGACCCTCCGGGACAGGTATGGCTACACCTTC. Translating it yields CAWTLRDRYGYTF. The chain links TRBV30 to TRBJ1-2; 8 bases agree with TRBD1. Germline CDR1 and CDR2: GTSNPN and SVGIG (reference sequence). CDR3 length: 13 residues. The trim removed 4 bases at V and 5 bases at J, leaving 6 bases unmatched.

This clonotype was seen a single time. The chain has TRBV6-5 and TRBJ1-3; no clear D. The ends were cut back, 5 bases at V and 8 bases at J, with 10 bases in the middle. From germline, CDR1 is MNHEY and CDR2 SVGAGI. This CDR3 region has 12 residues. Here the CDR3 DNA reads TGTGCCAGCAGTCTCAATCGGGACACCATATATTTT. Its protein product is CASSLNRDTIYF.

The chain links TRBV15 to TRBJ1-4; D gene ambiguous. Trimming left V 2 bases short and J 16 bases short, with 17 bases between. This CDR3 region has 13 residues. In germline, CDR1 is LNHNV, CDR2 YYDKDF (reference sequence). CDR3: CATSRRPEEVRFF. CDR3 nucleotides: TGTGCCACCAGCAGACGCCCGGAGGAGGTTCGGTTTTTT.

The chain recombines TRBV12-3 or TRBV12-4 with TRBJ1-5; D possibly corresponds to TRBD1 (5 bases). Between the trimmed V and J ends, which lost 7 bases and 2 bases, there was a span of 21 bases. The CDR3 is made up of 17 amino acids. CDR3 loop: CASTFGGGGEGNQPQHF. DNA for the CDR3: TGTGCCAGCACCTTCGGCGGGGGTGGGGAGGGCAATCAGCCCCAGCATTTT.

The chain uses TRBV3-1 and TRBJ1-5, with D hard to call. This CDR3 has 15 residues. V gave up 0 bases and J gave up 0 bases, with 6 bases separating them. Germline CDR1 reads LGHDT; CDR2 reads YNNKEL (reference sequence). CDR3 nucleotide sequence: TGTGCCAGCAGCCAAGATGGGGATAGCAATCAGCCCCAGCATTTT. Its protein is CASSQDGDSNQPQHF.

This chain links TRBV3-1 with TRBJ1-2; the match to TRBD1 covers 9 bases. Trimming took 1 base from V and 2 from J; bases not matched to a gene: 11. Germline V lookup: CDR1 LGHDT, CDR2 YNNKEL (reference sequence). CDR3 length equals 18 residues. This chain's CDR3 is CASSQGFYRGPGNYGYTF. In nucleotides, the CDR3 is TGTGCCAGCAGCCAAGGGTTCTACAGGGGGCCCGGGAACTATGGCTACACCTTC. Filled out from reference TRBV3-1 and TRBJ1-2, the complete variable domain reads DTAVSQTPKYLVTQMGNDKSIKCEQNLGHDTMYWYKQDSKKFLKIMFSYNNKELIINETVPNRFSPKSPDKAHLNLHINSLELGDSAVYFCASSQGFYRGPGNYGYTFGSGTRLTVV.

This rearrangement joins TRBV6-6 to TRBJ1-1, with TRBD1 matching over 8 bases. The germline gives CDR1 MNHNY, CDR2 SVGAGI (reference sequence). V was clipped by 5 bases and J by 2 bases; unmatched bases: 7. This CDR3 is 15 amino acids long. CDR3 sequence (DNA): TGTGCCAGCAGTACTACCCAGGGGGCAAACACTGAAGCTTTCTTT. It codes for CASSTTQGANTEAFF.

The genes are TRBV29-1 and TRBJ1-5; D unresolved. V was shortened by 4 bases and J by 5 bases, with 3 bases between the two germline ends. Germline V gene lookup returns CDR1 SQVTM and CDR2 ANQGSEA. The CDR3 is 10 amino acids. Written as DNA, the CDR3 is TGCAGCGTTGGAGATCAGCCCCAGCATTTT. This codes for CSVGDQPQHF.

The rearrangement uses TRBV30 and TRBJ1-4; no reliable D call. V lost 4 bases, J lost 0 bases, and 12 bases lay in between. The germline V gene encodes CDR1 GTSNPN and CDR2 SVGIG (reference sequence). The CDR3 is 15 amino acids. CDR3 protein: CAWNPGLATNEKLFF. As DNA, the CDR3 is TGTGCCTGGAACCCGGGGTTAGCAACTAATGAAAAACTGTTTTTT. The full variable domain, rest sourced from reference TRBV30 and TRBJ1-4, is SQTIHQWPATLVQPVGSPLSLECTVEGTSNPNLYWYRQAAGRGLQLLFYSVGIGQISSEVPQNLSASRPQDRQFILSSKKLLLSDSGFYLCAWNPGLATNEKLFFGSGTQLSVL.

DNA of the CDR3: TGTGCCAGCAGACCGACGGGGACCTATGGCTACACCTTC. Translation gives CASRPTGTYGYTF. The chain is built from TRBV27 and TRBJ1-2; weak D call: TRBD1 (5 bases). The V end lost 6 bases, the J end lost 4 bases, and 12 bases lay between the germline ends. The CDR3 is 13 amino acids. CDR1 and CDR2 from the germline V gene are MNHEY and SMNVEV (reference sequence).

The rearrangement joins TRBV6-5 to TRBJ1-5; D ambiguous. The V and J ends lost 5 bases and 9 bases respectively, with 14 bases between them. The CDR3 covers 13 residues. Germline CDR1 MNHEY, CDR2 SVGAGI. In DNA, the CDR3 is TGTGCCAGCAGTCCTGGGCCACTCCTGCCCCAGCATTTT. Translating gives CASSPGPLLPQHF.

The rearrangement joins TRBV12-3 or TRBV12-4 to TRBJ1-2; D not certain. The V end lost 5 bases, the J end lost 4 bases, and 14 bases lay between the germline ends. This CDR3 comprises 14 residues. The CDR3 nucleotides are TGTGCCAGCAGTCTGGACGGTTCCCGCTATGGCTACACCTTC. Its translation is CASSLDGSRYGYTF.

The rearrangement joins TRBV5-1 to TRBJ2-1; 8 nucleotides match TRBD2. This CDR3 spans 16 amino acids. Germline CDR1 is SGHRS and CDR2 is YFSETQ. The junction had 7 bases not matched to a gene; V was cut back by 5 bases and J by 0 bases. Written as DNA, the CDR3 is TGCGCCAGCAGAGTAATAGCGGGAAGCTCCTACAATGAGCAGTTCTTC. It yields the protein CASRVIAGSSYNEQFF.

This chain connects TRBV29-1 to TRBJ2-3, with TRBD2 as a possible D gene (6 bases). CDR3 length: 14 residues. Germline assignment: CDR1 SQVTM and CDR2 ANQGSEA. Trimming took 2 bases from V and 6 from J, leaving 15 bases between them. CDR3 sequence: CSVETRRGPDTQYF. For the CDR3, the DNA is TGCAGCGTTGAAACGAGGCGGGGCCCCGATACGCAGTATTTT.

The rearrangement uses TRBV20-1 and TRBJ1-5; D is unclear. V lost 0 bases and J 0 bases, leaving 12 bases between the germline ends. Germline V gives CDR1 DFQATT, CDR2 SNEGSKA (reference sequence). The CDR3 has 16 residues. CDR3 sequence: CSARDALATSNQPQHF. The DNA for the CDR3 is TGCAGTGCTAGAGATGCACTGGCTACTAGCAATCAGCCCCAGCATTTT.

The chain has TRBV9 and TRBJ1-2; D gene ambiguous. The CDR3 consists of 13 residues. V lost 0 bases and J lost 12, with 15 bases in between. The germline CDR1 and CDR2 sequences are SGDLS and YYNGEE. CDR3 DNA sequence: TGTGCCAGCAGCGTAGCAGAGAAAGGCGGCCACACCTTC. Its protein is CASSVAEKGGHTF.

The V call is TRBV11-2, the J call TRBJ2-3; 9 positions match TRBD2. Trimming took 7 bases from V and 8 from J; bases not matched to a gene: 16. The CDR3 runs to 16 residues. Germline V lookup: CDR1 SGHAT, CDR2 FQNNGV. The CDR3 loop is CASTLASGVPTGTQYF. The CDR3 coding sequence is TGTGCCAGCACCCTGGCTAGCGGGGTACCTACCGGTACGCAGTATTTT.

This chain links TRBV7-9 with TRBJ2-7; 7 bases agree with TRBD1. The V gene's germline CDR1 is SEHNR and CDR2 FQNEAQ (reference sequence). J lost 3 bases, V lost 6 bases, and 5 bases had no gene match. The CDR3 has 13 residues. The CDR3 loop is CASRRGTDYEQYV. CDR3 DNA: TGTGCCAGCAGAAGGGGGACAGACTACGAGCAGTACGTC.

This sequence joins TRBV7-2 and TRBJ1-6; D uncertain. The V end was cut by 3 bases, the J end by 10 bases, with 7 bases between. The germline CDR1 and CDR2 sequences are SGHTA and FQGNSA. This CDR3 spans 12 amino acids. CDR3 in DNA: TGTGCCAGCAGCTTTAGCGTCTCACCCCTCCACTTT. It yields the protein CASSFSVSPLHF.